The subject of this entry is one TCR beta chain. From germline, CDR1 is SGHKS and CDR2 YYEKEE (reference sequence). With 1 base removed from V and 7 bases from J, the gap between germline ends came to 14 bases. There are 14 residues in the CDR3. Only in-frame clones appear in the TCRdb table, and some are missing; sequencing was by immunoSEQ multiplex PCR. Found here are just under 65,000 clones, about 86% of them singletons; the top ten hold around 1.2%. These data come from a study of blood T cell repertoires in COVID-19. The genes are TRBV5-5 and TRBJ1-2; tentative D call: TRBD1 (5 bases). This TCR came from a man aged 35-49 years with acute or convalescent COVID-19. The material sequenced was peripheral blood. The CDR3 protein is CASSLPGDWGGYTF. CDR3 bases: TGTGCCAGCAGCTTGCCGGGGGATTGGGGTGGCTACACCTTC.